This T cell receptor beta chain was recorded in a study of T-cell reconstitution after alpha-beta-depleted transplantation in children. The CDR3 is made up of 13 amino acids. V was pared by 3 bases and J by 1 base, with 7 bases between. Researchers prepared the TCRbeta library using unique molecular identifiers, the study reports. In TCRdb, the PCR reads were re-called with MiXCR into one record per CDR3 protein. The sample records hundreds of thousands of distinct CDR3 sequences, about a sixth being singletons. The sample consisted of PBMCs, mostly from graft donor cells, taken 360 days after TCRalphabeta/CD19-depleted stem cell transplant. The chain uses TRBV12-3 or TRBV12-4 and TRBJ2-7; no clear D. The receptor comes from a male patient between 2 and 9 years old who had a stem cell transplant for acute lymphoblastic leukemia, so the T cells may come from the graft donor. This chain's CDR3 is CASSFTVSYEQYF. CDR3 nucleotide sequence: TGTGCCAGCAGTTTCACAGTTTCCTACGAGCAGTACTTC.